The 28 T cell receptor beta chains presented below share a single source sample, sequenced in a study of T cells after yellow fever vaccination. MiXCR, applied by TCRdb to the 5' RACE reads, yields one record per CDR3 protein. The table records some 300,000 distinct CDR3 sequences, roughly 9% of them present only once. The sample was CD4+ T cells sorted from PBMCs, taken 5 days after the yellow fever booster vaccination. All receptors derive from a man younger than 35 who received the YFV17D yellow fever vaccine.

This clonotype was recorded a few times. This chain links TRBV24-1 with TRBJ1-1; D unresolved. This CDR3 contains 12 residues. With 4 bases removed from V and 3 bases from J, the gap between germline ends came to 5 bases. CDR1 and CDR2 from the germline V gene are KGHDR and SFDVKD. As DNA, the CDR3 is TGTGCCACCAGTGACGGAGACACTGAAGCTTTCTTT. This translates into CATSDGDTEAFF.

The chain couples TRBV3-1 to TRBJ1-4; D might be TRBD1 (5 bases). Germline CDR1 and CDR2: LGHDT and YNNKEL (reference sequence). Trimming left V 4 bases short and J 7 bases short, with 13 bases between. The CDR3 sequence is 14 residues long. CDR3 region: CASSPSRGTEKLFF. The DNA for the CDR3 is TGTGCCAGCAGCCCAAGTAGGGGCACTGAAAAACTGTTTTTT.

The sample holds many counts of this clonotype. The chain links TRBV5-4 to TRBJ2-3; unclear D gene. CDR1 is SGHNT and CDR2 is YYREEE in the germline V gene (reference sequence). V lost 2 bases and J lost 4, with 14 bases in between. The CDR3 covers 15 residues. CDR3 in amino acids: CASSFSTPWADTQYF. Written as DNA, the CDR3 is TGTGCCAGCAGCTTCTCGACCCCGTGGGCAGATACGCAGTATTTT.

This clonotype was observed a few times. The chain has TRBV27 and TRBJ2-2; possibly TRBD1 for D (5 bases). CDR1 MNHEY and CDR2 SMNVEV come from the germline V gene (reference sequence). The germline V and J ends were trimmed by 8 bases and 5 bases, with 15 bases remaining between them. The CDR3 totals 14 residues. CDR3 amino acids: CASGYSDRTGELFF. CDR3 nucleotides: TGTGCCAGCGGCTACTCCGACAGAACCGGGGAGCTGTTTTTT.

This clonotype was recorded a few times. The rearrangement links TRBV11-3 to TRBJ2-1, with D maybe TRBD1 (7 bases). Germline CDR1 is SGHNT and CDR2 is YENEEA. Trimming took off 4 bases at V and 0 bases at J, with 19 bases between the two ends. CDR3 length equals 18 residues. In DNA form, the CDR3 reads TGTGCCAGCAGCTCCCCTGCAGGGGGGCTAAGCTCCTACAATGAGCAGTTCTTC. This sequence encodes CASSSPAGGLSSYNEQFF.

The chain recombines TRBV21-1 with TRBJ2-7; the D call TRBD2 from the table was never checked on the DNA. TRBV21-1 is annotated as a pseudogene. The CDR3 consists of 17 residues. CDR3 nucleotide sequence: TGTGCCAGCAGCAAATATCCCTCTGGACGGGAGAACTACGAGCAGTACTTC. This sequence encodes CASSKYPSGRENYEQYF.

The chain recombines TRBV5-1 with TRBJ2-7; 11 positions match TRBD2. Germline V CDR1 and CDR2: SGHRS, YFSETQ. This CDR3 is 17 amino acids long. The V and J ends lost 0 bases and 0 bases, in that order; junction bases with no gene match: 5. The CDR3 loop is CASSLAKTSGASYEQYF. The DNA of the CDR3 is TGCGCCAGCAGCTTGGCCAAGACTAGCGGGGCCTCCTACGAGCAGTACTTC.

The chain recombines TRBV6-2 or TRBV6-3 with TRBJ2-7; tentatively, D is TRBD1 (5 bases). Germline CDR1 MNHEY, CDR2 SVGEGT. Trimming stripped 6 bases from V and 4 bases from J, with 13 bases between. The CDR3 is 13 residues long. The CDR3 DNA reads as TGTGCCAGCAGCCCGCAACAGGTGTACGAGCAGTACTTC. It specifies CASSPQQVYEQYF.

This clonotype was seen more than once but under ten times. The chain couples TRBV5-1 to TRBJ2-5; 8 positions match TRBD2. The CDR3 is made up of 16 amino acids. Unmatched junction bases numbered 8, after V lost 2 bases and J lost 2 bases. CDR1 and CDR2 from the germline V gene are SGHRS and YFSETQ. The CDR3 loop reads CASSLGSGGEQETQYF. CDR3 DNA sequence: TGCGCCAGCAGCTTAGGAAGCGGGGGAGAGCAAGAGACCCAGTACTTC.

This clonotype was picked up many times. The V and J genes are TRBV6-1 and TRBJ2-2; D tentatively fits TRBD1 or TRBD2 (5 bases each). Trimming left V 2 bases short and J 5 bases short, with 15 bases between. The CDR3 totals 16 residues. CDR1 is MNHNS and CDR2 is SASEGT in the germline V gene. CDR3 residues: CASSERGGFSTGELFF. Here the CDR3 DNA reads TGTGCCAGCAGTGAACGGGGCGGCTTTTCGACCGGGGAGCTGTTTTTT.

This clonotype was recorded a few times. This chain links TRBV9 with TRBJ2-2; 10 positions match TRBD2. Per the germline V gene, CDR1 is SGDLS and CDR2 is YYNGEE. After removal of 1 base from V and 7 bases from J, the junction contained 4 bases not matched to a gene. This CDR3 comprises 15 residues. The CDR3 DNA reads TGTGCCAGCAGCGTAAGCGGGGGGGGAGACGGGGAGCTGTTTTTT. Amino acids: CASSVSGGGDGELFF.

This clonotype was found many times. The rearrangement links TRBV11-2 to TRBJ1-2; 8 bases map to TRBD1. CDR1 SGHAT and CDR2 FQNNGV come from the germline V gene. V shed 5 bases and J 7 bases; nucleotides not matched to a gene: 6. The CDR3 is 13 residues long. CDR3 sequence (DNA): TGTGCCAGCAGCACGACAGGGGCGGTTGGCTACACCTTC. Its translation is CASSTTGAVGYTF.

The rearrangement uses TRBV19 and TRBJ1-5; D may be TRBD1 (5 bases). CDR1 and CDR2 (germline): LNHDA, SQIVND (reference sequence). Trimming took off 7 bases at V and 9 bases at J, with 19 bases between the two ends. The CDR3 length is 14 residues. The CDR3 protein is CASTPGGIDPPQHF. The CDR3 DNA is TGTGCCAGTACTCCTGGGGGGATCGACCCGCCCCAGCATTTT.

This clonotype was found a few times. This rearrangement joins TRBV5-1 to TRBJ2-5; TRBD1 matches 8 bases. The CDR3 is made up of 15 amino acids. Germline trimming cut 5 bases from V and 3 bases from J; bases unmatched to any gene: 9. Germline V CDR1 and CDR2: SGHRS, YFSETQ. The CDR3 loop reads CASRVTTGQEETQYF. The CDR3 DNA sequence: TGCGCCAGCAGGGTAACCACGGGACAGGAAGAGACCCAGTACTTC.

The chain carries TRBV11-2 and TRBJ2-5; the match to TRBD2 covers 9 bases. The CDR3 covers 17 residues. Germline V CDR1 and CDR2: SGHAT, FQNNGV. Losses at the gene ends were 2 bases for V and 2 bases for J; bases not matched to a gene: 9. This CDR3 is CASSLLIGGGAQETQYF. DNA of the CDR3: TGTGCCAGCAGCTTACTTATCGGCGGGGGGGCACAAGAGACCCAGTACTTC.

The chain links TRBV5-4 to TRBJ2-3; possibly TRBD1 for D (5 bases). Germline V gives CDR1 SGHNT, CDR2 YYREEE (reference sequence). V lost 4 bases and J lost 0, with 15 bases in between. The CDR3 spans 16 residues. CDR3 sequence: CASSRKGMTSTDTQYF. Here the CDR3 DNA reads TGTGCCAGCAGCCGTAAGGGGATGACTAGCACAGATACGCAGTATTTT.

This clonotype was observed many times. The chain links TRBV28 to TRBJ2-2; D is undetermined. Germline CDR1 reads MDHEN; CDR2 reads SYDVKM. Trimming left V 5 bases short and J 2 bases short, with 9 bases between. The length of the CDR3 is 14 residues. CDR3 sequence reads: CASSLTHNTGELFF. CDR3 coding DNA: TGTGCCAGCAGTCTGACCCATAACACCGGGGAGCTGTTTTTT.

This chain joins TRBV28 and TRBJ2-7, with D unclear. With 8 bases removed from V and 6 bases from J, the gap between germline ends came to 14 bases. The CDR3 runs to 12 residues. Germline CDR1 and CDR2: MDHEN and SYDVKM. CDR3 coding DNA: TGTGCCAGCGGTCCCATTGTGAGCGAGCAGTACGTC. Translated, it gives CASGPIVSEQYV.

This rearrangement joins TRBV6-2 or TRBV6-3 to TRBJ2-3; no clear D. Between the trimmed V and J ends, which lost 6 bases and 0 bases, there was a span of 13 bases. This CDR3 is 15 amino acids long. CDR1 MNHEY and CDR2 SVGEGT come from the germline V gene. As DNA, the CDR3 is TGTGCCAGCAGCTACGGAATGCAAAGCACAGATACGCAGTATTTT. This sequence encodes CASSYGMQSTDTQYF.

This clonotype was recorded many times. V usage is TRBV7-9 and J usage is TRBJ2-3; unclear D gene. The V end lost 3 bases, the J end lost 6 bases, and 4 bases lay between the germline ends. Germline values: CDR1 SEHNR, CDR2 FQNEAQ (reference sequence). The CDR3 spans 11 residues. The CDR3 DNA reads as TGTGCCAGCAGCTTCGCGGATACGCAGTATTTT. Encoded protein: CASSFADTQYF.

At least ten counts were recorded for this clonotype. The chain links TRBV7-9 to TRBJ2-3, with 14 nucleotides matching TRBD2. The CDR3 spans 17 residues. CDR1 is SEHNR and CDR2 is FQNEAQ in the germline V gene (reference sequence). The V and J ends lost 5 bases and 6 bases, in that order; junction bases with no gene match: 10. Here the CDR3 reads CASSLTSGGGLPDTQYF. The CDR3 DNA follows: TGTGCCAGCAGCCTGACTAGCGGGGGGGGCCTCCCCGATACGCAGTATTTT.

V and J are TRBV4-1 and TRBJ2-6, with no clear D. The CDR3 runs 17 residues. Germline V lookup: CDR1 MGHRA, CDR2 YSYEKL. Trimming left V 1 base short and J 1 base short, with 11 bases between. As DNA, the CDR3 is TGCGCCAGCAGCCAAGGTGGTGGCCTATCTGGGGCCAACGTCCTGACTTTC. Encoded protein: CASSQGGGLSGANVLTF.

This clonotype has a handful of counts. The chain combines TRBV24-1 with TRBJ2-1; D gene ambiguous. CDR1 and CDR2 from the germline V gene are KGHDR and SFDVKD. The CDR3 is 12 amino acids. Trimming cost V 7 bases and J 8 bases, with 11 bases left between them. CDR3 DNA: TGTGCCACCAGGGGCCATGGGGATGAGCAGTTCTTC. This sequence encodes CATRGHGDEQFF.

The chain uses TRBV7-2 and TRBJ2-5, with D maybe TRBD2 (5 bases). This CDR3 comprises 12 residues. Trimming removed 5 bases from V and 5 bases from J, with 9 bases in between. Per the germline V gene, CDR1 is SGHTA and CDR2 is FQGNSA. CDR3 loop: CASSERGETQYF. The CDR3 nucleotides read TGTGCCAGCAGCGAGCGCGGGGAGACCCAGTACTTC.

J is TRBJ1-2 and V is TRBV15; the match to TRBD1 covers 8 bases. The V gene end was trimmed by 5 bases and the J gene end by 2 bases; junction bases not matched to a gene: 10. There are 16 residues in the CDR3. CDR1 LNHNV and CDR2 YYDKDF come from the germline V gene (reference sequence). CDR3 DNA: TGTGCCACCAGCTTTAGACAGGGGCCGCTCAACTATGGCTACACCTTC. This translates into CATSFRQGPLNYGYTF.

The chain links TRBV4-1 to TRBJ1-5, with no clear D. V shed 0 bases and J shed 5 bases, with 11 bases lying between them. Germline V CDR1 and CDR2: MGHRA, YSYEKL. This CDR3 has 15 amino acids. The CDR3: CASSQDSNSYQPQHF. CDR3 DNA: TGCGCCAGCAGCCAAGATTCTAACAGCTATCAGCCCCAGCATTTT.

The chain links TRBV24-1 to TRBJ2-1, with 12 bases aligning to TRBD2. CDR1 KGHDR and CDR2 SFDVKD come from the germline V gene. The CDR3 has 17 amino acids. Trimming took 4 bases from V and 6 from J; bases not matched to a gene: 9. In nucleotides, the CDR3 is TGTGCCACCAGTGAACCGACTAGCGGGAGATTACTCAATGAGCAGTTCTTC. Amino acid sequence: CATSEPTSGRLLNEQFF.

This clonotype has a count of ten or more. The germline gene is not matched at one end of the junction; a read error may be the cause. The chain uses TRBV5-1 and TRBJ2-3, with 11 bases identical to TRBD2. Per germline, CDR1 SGHRS and CDR2 YFSETQ. The CDR3 is made up of 15 amino acids. CDR3 region: CASSLLAGGAETQYF. The CDR3 DNA reads TGCGCCAGCAGCTTGCTAGCGGGGGGAGCAGAGACGCAGTATTTT.